The rows below give T cell receptor beta chains drawn from one sample of a study of cytomegalovirus exposure and HLA in healthy donors. This table comes from immunoSEQ multiplex PCR, and its TCRdb copy is limited to in-frame clones, with some not included. The table lists approximately 140,000 clones, 65% to 80% of them singletons. What was sequenced was PBMCs. Receptors were obtained from a woman in her thirties or forties in good health and CMV-seronegative. The CDR3 runs from the conserved cysteine through the conserved F or W.

j_gene | v_gene | CDR3aa
TRBJ1-4 | TRBV7-3 | CASSLRGQSGEKLFF
TRBJ2-7 | TRBV5-1 | CASSLAEAESYEQYF
TRBJ1-2 | TRBV6-5 | CASTGANYGYTF
TRBJ1-1 | TRBV28 | CASWGGGAFF
TRBJ1-1 | TRBV30 | CAWTITGTEAFF
TRBJ1-2 | TRBV19 | CATQRPGMRYGYTF
TRBJ2-1 | TRBV10-3 | CATGRLAGGDEQFF
TRBJ2-5 | TRBV28 | CASSGTGASIQETQYF
TRBJ1-6 | TRBV28 | CASRFQGIASPLHF
TRBJ2-7 | TRBV28 | CASSSPLDTSQYEQYF
TRBJ1-2 | TRBV27 | CASSSRQGGNYGYTF
TRBJ2-1 | TRBV4-1 | CASSQDQGAVAGGGNEQFF
TRBJ1-1 | TRBV7-2 | CASSLKGGGTEAFF
TRBJ2-3 | TRBV5-4 | CASSRGGATFSTDTQYF
TRBJ1-3 | TRBV25-1 | CASSEPGKRTIYF
NA | TRBV30 | CAWRRVGGEQYF
TRBJ2-2 | TRBV5-1 | CASSLSLAGPNTGELFF